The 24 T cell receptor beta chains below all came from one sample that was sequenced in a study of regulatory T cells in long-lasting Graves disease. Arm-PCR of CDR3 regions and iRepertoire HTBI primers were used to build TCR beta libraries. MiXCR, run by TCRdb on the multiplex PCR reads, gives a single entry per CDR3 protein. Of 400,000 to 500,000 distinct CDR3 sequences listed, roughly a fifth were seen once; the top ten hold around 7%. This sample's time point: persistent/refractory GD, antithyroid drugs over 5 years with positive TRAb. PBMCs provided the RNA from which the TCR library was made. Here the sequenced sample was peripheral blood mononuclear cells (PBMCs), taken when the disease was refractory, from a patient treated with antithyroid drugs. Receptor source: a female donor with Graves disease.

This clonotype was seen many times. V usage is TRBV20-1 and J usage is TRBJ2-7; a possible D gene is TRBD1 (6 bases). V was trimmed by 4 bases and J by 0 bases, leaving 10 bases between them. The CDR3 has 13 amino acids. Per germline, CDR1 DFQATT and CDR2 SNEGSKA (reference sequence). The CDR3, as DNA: TGCAGTGCTACCACAGGGCTCTCCTACGAGCAGTACTTC. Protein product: CSATTGLSYEQYF.

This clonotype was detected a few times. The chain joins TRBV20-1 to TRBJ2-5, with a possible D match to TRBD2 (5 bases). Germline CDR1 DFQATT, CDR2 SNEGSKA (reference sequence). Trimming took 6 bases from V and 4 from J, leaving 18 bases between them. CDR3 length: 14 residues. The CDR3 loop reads CSAGARELPETQYF. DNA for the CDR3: TGCAGTGCCGGCGCTAGGGAGCTGCCAGAGACCCAGTACTTC.

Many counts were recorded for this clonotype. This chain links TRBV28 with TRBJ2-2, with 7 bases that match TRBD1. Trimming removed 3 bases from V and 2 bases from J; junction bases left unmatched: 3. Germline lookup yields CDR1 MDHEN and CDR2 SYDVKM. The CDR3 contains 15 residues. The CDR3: CASSLGTVNTGELFF. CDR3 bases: TGTGCCAGCAGTTTGGGGACAGTCAACACCGGGGAGCTGTTTTTT.

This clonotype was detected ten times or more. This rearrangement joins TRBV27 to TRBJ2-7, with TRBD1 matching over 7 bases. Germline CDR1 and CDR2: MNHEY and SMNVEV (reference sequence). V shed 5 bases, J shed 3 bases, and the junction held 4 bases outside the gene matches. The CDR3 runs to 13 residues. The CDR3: CASSQTGFYEQYF. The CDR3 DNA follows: TGTGCCAGCAGTCAGACAGGGTTCTACGAGCAGTACTTC.

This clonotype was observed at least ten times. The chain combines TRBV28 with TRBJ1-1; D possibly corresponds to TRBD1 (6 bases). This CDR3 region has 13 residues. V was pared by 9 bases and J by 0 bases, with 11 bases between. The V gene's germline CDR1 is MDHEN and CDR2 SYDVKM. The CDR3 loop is CARNGQLNTEAFF. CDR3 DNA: TGTGCCAGAAACGGACAGTTGAACACTGAAGCTTTCTTT.

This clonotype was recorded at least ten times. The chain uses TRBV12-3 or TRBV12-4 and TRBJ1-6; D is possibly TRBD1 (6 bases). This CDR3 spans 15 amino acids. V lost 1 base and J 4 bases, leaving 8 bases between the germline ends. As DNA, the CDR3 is TGTGCCAGCAGTTTAGGGGGGACATATAATTCACCCCTCCACTTT. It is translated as CASSLGGTYNSPLHF.

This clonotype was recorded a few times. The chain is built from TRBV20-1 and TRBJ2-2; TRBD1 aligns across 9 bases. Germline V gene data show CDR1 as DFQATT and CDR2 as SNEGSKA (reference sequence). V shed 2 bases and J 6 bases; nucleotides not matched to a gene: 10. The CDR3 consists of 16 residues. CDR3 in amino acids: CSARNRDRVLSGELFF. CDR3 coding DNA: TGCAGTGCTAGAAACCGGGACAGGGTACTCTCCGGGGAGCTGTTTTTT.

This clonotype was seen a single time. The CDR3 coding sequence is TGTGCCAGCAGAAAGGGACAGACCTATGTAGCTTTCTTT. This translates into CASRKGQTYVAFF. This chain connects TRBV6-2 or TRBV6-3 to TRBJ1-1; TRBD1 matches 7 bases. Germline V gives CDR1 MNHEY, CDR2 SVGEGT. This CDR3 contains 13 residues. Trimming took 6 bases from V and 10 from J; bases not matched to a gene: 11.

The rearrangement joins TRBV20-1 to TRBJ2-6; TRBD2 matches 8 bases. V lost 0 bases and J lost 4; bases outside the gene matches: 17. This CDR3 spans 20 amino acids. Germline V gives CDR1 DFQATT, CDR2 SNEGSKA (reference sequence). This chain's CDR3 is CSARDLVAAGVLPGANVLTF. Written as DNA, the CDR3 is TGCAGTGCTAGAGATCTCGTCGCAGCGGGGGTCCTGCCGGGGGCCAACGTCCTGACTTTC.

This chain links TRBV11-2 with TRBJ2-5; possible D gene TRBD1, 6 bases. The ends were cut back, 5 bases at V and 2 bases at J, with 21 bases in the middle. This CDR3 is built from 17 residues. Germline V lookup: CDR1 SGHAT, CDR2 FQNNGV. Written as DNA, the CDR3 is TGTGCCAGCAGCCCCCCCCCGGGGACACTTTATCAAGAGACCCAGTACTTC. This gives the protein CASSPPPGTLYQETQYF.

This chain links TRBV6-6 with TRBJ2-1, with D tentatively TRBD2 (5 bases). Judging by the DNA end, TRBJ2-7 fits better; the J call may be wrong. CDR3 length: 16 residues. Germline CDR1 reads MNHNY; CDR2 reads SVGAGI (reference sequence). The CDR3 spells CASSYSPTNGYNEQYF. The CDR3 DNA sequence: TGTGCCAGCAGTTACTCGCCGACTAACGGCTACAATGAGCAGTACTTC.

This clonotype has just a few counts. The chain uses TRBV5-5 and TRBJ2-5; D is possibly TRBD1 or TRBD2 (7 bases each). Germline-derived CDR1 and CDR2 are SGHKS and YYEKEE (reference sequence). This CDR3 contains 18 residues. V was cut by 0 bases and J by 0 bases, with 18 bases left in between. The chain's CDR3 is CASSLAQGGAPYQETQYF. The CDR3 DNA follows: TGTGCCAGCAGCTTGGCCCAGGGGGGGGCCCCGTACCAAGAGACCCAGTACTTC. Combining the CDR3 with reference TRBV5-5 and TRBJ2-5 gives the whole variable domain DAGVTQSPTHLIKTRGQQVTLRCSPISGHKSVSWYQQVLGQGPQFIFQYYEKEERGRGNFPDRFSARQFPNYSSELNVNALLLGDSALYLCASSLAQGGAPYQETQYFGPGTRLLVL.

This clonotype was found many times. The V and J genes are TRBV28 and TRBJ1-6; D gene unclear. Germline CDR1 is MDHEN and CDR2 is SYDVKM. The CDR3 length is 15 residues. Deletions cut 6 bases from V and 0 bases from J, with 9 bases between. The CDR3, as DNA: TGTGCCAGCAGCCCGGGCAGCTCCTATAATTCACCCCTCCACTTT. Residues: CASSPGSSYNSPLHF. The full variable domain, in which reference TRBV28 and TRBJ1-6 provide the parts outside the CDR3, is DVKVTQSSRYLVKRTGEKVFLECVQDMDHENMFWYRQDPGLGLRLIYFSYDVKMKEKGDIPEGYSVSREKKERFSLILESASTNQTSMYLCASSPGSSYNSPLHFGNGTRLTVT.

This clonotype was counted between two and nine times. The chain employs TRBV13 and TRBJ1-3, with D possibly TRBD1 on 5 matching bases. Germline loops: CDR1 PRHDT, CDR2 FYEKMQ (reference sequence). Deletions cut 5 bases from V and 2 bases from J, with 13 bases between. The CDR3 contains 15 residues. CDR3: CASSAPGFAGNTIYF. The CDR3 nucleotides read TGTGCCAGCAGCGCGCCAGGGTTTGCTGGAAACACCATATATTTT.

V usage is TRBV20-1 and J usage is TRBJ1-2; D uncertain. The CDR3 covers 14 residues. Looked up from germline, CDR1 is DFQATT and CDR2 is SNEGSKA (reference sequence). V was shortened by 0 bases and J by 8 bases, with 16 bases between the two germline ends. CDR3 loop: CSAREEMNLGGYTF. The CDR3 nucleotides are TGCAGTGCTAGAGAGGAAATGAACCTGGGAGGCTACACCTTC.

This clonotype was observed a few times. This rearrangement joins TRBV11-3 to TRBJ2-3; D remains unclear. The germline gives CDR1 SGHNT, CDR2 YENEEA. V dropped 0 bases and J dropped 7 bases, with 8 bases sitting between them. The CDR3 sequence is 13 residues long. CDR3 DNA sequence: TGTGCCAGCAGCTTAGATTCTCTATATACGCAGTATTTT. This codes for CASSLDSLYTQYF.

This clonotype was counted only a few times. This CDR3 is CASSSRPARELFF. CDR3 nucleotides: TGTGCCAGCAGTTCTCGTCCGGCCAGGGAGCTGTTTTTT. V gene TRBV7-9 combines with J gene TRBJ2-2, with D unresolved. V gave up 6 bases and J gave up 9 bases, with 14 bases separating them. CDR1 and CDR2 from the germline V gene are SEHNR and FQNEAQ (reference sequence). This CDR3 is built from 13 residues. The whole variable domain, filled in from reference TRBV7-9 and TRBJ2-2, reads DTGVSQNPRHKITKRGQNVTFRCDPISEHNRLYWYRQTLGQGPEFLTYFQNEAQLEKSRLLSDRFSAERPKGSFSTLEIQRTEQGDSAMYLCASSSRPARELFFGEGSRLTVL.

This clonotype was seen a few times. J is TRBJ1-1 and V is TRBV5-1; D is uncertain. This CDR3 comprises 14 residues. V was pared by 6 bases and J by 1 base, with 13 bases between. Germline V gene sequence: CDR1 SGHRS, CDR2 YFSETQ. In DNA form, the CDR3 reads TGCGCCAGCACCCCCCCCGGCGGGAACACTGAAGCTTTCTTT. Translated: CASTPPGGNTEAFF.

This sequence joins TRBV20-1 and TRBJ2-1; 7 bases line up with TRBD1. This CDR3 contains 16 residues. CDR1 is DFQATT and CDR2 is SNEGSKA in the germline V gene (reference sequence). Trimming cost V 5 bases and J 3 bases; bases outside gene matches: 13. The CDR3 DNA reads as TGCAGTGCTCCGCCCGGAGAGACAGGGTTCTACAATGAGCAGTTCTTC. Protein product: CSAPPGETGFYNEQFF.

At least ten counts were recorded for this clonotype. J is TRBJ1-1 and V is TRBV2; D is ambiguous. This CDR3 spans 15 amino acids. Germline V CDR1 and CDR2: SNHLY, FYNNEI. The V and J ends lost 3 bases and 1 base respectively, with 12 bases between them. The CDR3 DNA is TGTGCCAGCAGTGACGCCGGGGATCGGAACACTGAAGCTTTCTTT. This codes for CASSDAGDRNTEAFF.

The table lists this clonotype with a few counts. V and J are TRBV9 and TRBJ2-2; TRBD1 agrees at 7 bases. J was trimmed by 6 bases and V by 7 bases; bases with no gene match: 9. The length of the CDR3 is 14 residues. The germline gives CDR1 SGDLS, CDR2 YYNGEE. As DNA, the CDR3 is TGTGCCAGCGCGTTACAGGGGATCGCCGGGGAGCTGTTTTTT. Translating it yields CASALQGIAGELFF.

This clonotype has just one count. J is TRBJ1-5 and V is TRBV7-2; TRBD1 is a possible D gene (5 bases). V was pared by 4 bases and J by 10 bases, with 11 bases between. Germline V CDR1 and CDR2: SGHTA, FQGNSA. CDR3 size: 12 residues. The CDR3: CASSSGGEPQHF. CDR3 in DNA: TGTGCCAGCAGCTCAGGAGGGGAACCCCAGCATTTT.

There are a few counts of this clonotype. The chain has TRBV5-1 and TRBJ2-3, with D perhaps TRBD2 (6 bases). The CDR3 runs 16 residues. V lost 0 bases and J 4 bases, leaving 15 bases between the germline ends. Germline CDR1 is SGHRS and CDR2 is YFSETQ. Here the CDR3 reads CASSLGGVVSADTQYF. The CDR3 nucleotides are TGCGCCAGCAGCTTGGGGGGGGTTGTGAGCGCAGATACGCAGTATTTT.

Here the CDR3 DNA reads TGTGCCACCAGCAGAGAGGGGCTACGGGGGGGGGATCAGCCCCAGCATTTT. Protein: CATSREGLRGGDQPQHF. The chain combines TRBV15 with TRBJ1-5; possible D gene TRBD1, 5 bases. The CDR3 loop spans 17 amino acids. V was clipped by 0 bases and J by 5 bases, with 17 bases between them. CDR1 is LNHNV and CDR2 is YYDKDF in the germline V gene (reference sequence).